The 14 T cell receptor beta chains listed next were all sequenced from one sample in a study of shared clonotypes between healthy human individuals. Libraries were prepared by immunoSEQ multiplex PCR; TCRdb keeps only in-frame clonotypes and omits some of them. This table holds about 1.1 million clones, about 84% found once. Sample: memory CD4+ T cells from PBMCs. The subset denotes: CD45RA-negative fraction. The receptor set was obtained from a man between 18 and 35 years old in good health. Some clones in this sample may be carry-over from other donors' samples.

The J gene is TRBJ2-7, the V gene TRBV4-1; TRBD2 might be the D (6 bases). CDR1 and CDR2 from the germline V gene are MGHRA and YSYEKL. The CDR3 has 15 residues. Deletions cut 4 bases from V and 3 bases from J, with 16 bases between. The CDR3 here is CASSPREMWDYEQYF. As DNA, the CDR3 is TGCGCCAGCAGCCCTCGGGAGATGTGGGACTACGAGCAGTACTTC.

The gene calls are TRBV11-1 and TRBJ2-5, with D unresolved. The CDR3 covers 14 residues. Germline V gives CDR1 SGHAT, CDR2 FQDESV (reference sequence). V was trimmed by 5 bases and J by 1 base, leaving 11 bases between them. The CDR3 loop reads CASSPGTLQETQYF. The DNA for the CDR3 is TGTGCCAGCAGCCCGGGCACACTCCAAGAGACCCAGTACTTC.

The chain is built from TRBV6-5 and TRBJ2-7; TRBD1 agrees at 10 bases. Per the germline V gene, CDR1 is MNHEY and CDR2 is SVGAGI. The CDR3 is 15 amino acids. V gave up 1 base and J gave up 5 bases; unmatched junction bases: 5. CDR3 in DNA: TGTGCCAGCAGTTACTGGGACAGGGGTAACAACGAGCAGTACTTC. Encoded protein: CASSYWDRGNNEQYF.

This rearrangement joins TRBV15 to TRBJ2-2; no definite D call. V lost 1 base, J lost 2 bases, and 17 bases lay in between. The germline V gene encodes CDR1 LNHNV and CDR2 YYDKDF (reference sequence). CDR3 length equals 18 residues. CDR3 in amino acids: CATSRAPSAQANTGELFF. As DNA, the CDR3 is TGTGCCACCAGCAGAGCCCCATCCGCCCAAGCAAACACCGGGGAGCTGTTTTTT.

The V call is TRBV5-4, the J call TRBJ1-2; D is possibly TRBD1 (5 bases). The CDR3 is made up of 12 amino acids. CDR1 and CDR2 from the germline V gene are SGHNT and YYREEE (reference sequence). V gave up 4 bases and J gave up 8 bases, with 12 bases separating them. The CDR3 bases are TGTGCCAGCAGCCCCCCGGGACGGGGCTACACCTTC. Protein: CASSPPGRGYTF.

V usage is TRBV7-2 and J usage is TRBJ2-2; weak D call: TRBD2 (5 bases). This CDR3 contains 15 residues. Trimming pared 0 bases from V and 1 base from J, leaving 6 bases between. Germline CDR1 reads SGHTA; CDR2 reads FQGNSA. The CDR3 DNA sequence: TGTGCCAGCAGCTTAGCAGGGAGGAACACCGGGGAGCTGTTTTTT. Translated: CASSLAGRNTGELFF.

The chain uses TRBV5-8 and TRBJ1-5, with a tentative D call TRBD1 (5 bases). The CDR3 totals 15 residues. Trimming took off 7 bases at V and 2 bases at J, with 16 bases between the two ends. Per germline, CDR1 SGHTS and CDR2 YDEGEE. CDR3 sequence (DNA): TGTGCCAGCGTACGGGGCACCTGGGGCAATCAGCCCCAGCATTTT. Translated: CASVRGTWGNQPQHF. The full variable domain, completed using reference TRBV5-8 and TRBJ1-5, is EAGVTQSPTHLIKTRGQQATLRCSPISGHTSVYWYQQALGLGLQFLLWYDEGEERNRGNFPPRFSGRQFPNYSSELNVNALELEDSALYLCASVRGTWGNQPQHFGDGTRLSIL.

This clone is a singleton in its sample. The chain joins TRBV6-4 to TRBJ2-1; tentatively, D is TRBD1 (5 bases). Germline CDR1 is MRHNA and CDR2 is SNTAGT. This CDR3 comprises 12 residues. Deletions cut 0 bases from V and 10 bases from J, with 7 bases between. CDR3 region: CASSDSGREQFF. CDR3 in DNA: TGTGCCAGCAGTGACTCGGGGCGGGAGCAGTTCTTC.

As to this clone: Other DNA sequences in this sample translate to the same CDR3. The rearrangement uses TRBV15 and TRBJ2-1; D remains ambiguous. The CDR3 consists of 11 residues. Germline V gene sequence: CDR1 LNHNV, CDR2 YYDKDF (reference sequence). The V end was cut by 5 bases, the J end by 3 bases, with 2 bases between. CDR3 nucleotide sequence: TGTGCCACCAGCGGCTACAATGAGCAGTTCTTC. Residues: CATSGYNEQFF.

Comment on this clone: Other nucleotide sequences from this sample produce the same CDR3. The chain employs TRBV6-6 and TRBJ2-5; 8 nucleotides line up with TRBD1. V lost 5 bases and J lost 5; bases outside the gene matches: 1. Germline lookup yields CDR1 MNHNY and CDR2 SVGAGI (reference sequence). CDR3 size: 12 residues. CDR3 coding DNA: TGTGCCAGCAGTAGACAGGGGGAGACCCAGTACTTC. Its protein product is CASSRQGETQYF.

The V gene is TRBV6-4, the J gene TRBJ2-3, with D perhaps TRBD1 or TRBD2 (5 bases each). The length of the CDR3 is 15 residues. V was shortened by 2 bases and J by 0 bases, with 9 bases between the two germline ends. Germline V gives CDR1 MRHNA, CDR2 SNTAGT. The CDR3 DNA reads TGTGCCAGCAGTGACGGGGGTTCTAGCACAGATACGCAGTATTTT. Translation gives CASSDGGSSTDTQYF.

The V call is TRBV1, the J call TRBJ2-2; TRBD2 was called by the table and not checked on the DNA. TRBV1 counts as a pseudogene. The CDR3 runs to 13 residues. The CDR3 coding sequence is TGCACCGGAACAATAGCGAGCACCGGGGAGCTGTTTTTT. Encoded protein: CTGTIASTGELFF.

The chain combines TRBV28 with TRBJ1-4; 8 positions match TRBD1. V dropped 8 bases and J dropped 6; count of bases not matched to a gene: 11. Per the germline V gene, CDR1 is MDHEN and CDR2 is SYDVKM. The CDR3 spans 15 residues. CDR3 sequence: CASYTQGARDEKLFF. CDR3 sequence (DNA): TGTGCCAGCTACACTCAGGGGGCAAGGGATGAAAAACTGTTTTTT.

This clone was seen once. J is TRBJ1-1 and V is TRBV4-1, with D unclear. The ends were cut back, 0 bases at V and 5 bases at J, with 7 bases in the middle. This CDR3 is built from 13 residues. The V gene's germline CDR1 is MGHRA and CDR2 YSYEKL. DNA of the CDR3: TGCGCCAGCAGCCAAGATGGACGGACTGAAGCTTTCTTT. Translating gives CASSQDGRTEAFF.